This TCR beta chain was recorded in a study of T cell responses to AZD1222 COVID-19 vaccine. Points on this clone: Its antigen remains unidentified.

The study's findings and limits: Once two AZD1222 doses were given, Spike-specific TCR breadth and depth went up. The peak T cell response came first, and repertoires were sampled only after it. Donor demographics were predominantly white British with a female majority; clonal diversity may be underestimated.

Repertoires were generated with immunoSEQ multiplex PCR, while TCRdb's copy carries only in-frame clones and drops some. The sample consists of some 99,000 clones, roughly 90% of them appearing once. In germline, CDR1 is KGHSH, CDR2 LQKENI. The CDR3 length is 18 residues. J gave up 0 bases and V 4 bases, and 7 bases lay outside the gene matches. This specimen consisted of peripheral blood, obtained on day 0 of MenACWY control vaccination. This clonotype was sampled from an adult in good health. The chain uses TRBV18 and TRBJ2-7; 15 bases fit TRBD2. The CDR3, as DNA: TGTGCCAGCTCACACTCCGGGACTAGCGGGGGGTCCTCCTACGAGCAGTACTTC. This encodes CASSHSGTSGGSSYEQYF.